Included here is one T cell receptor beta chain sequence, with context. CDR3 length: 13 amino acids. V gave up 5 bases and J gave up 2 bases, with 4 bases separating them. Germline V gives CDR1 SEHNR, CDR2 FQNEAQ (reference sequence). This sample is drawn from a study of shared clonotypes between healthy human individuals. Data came from immunoSEQ multiplex PCR; TCRdb stores just in-frame clones and leaves some out. The data show roughly 2.6 million clones, with around nine tenths seen just once and roughly 0.13% held by the top ten. The sequencing sample was made of naive CD4+ T cells sorted from blood. Noted subset: CD45RA+ positively selected. V gene TRBV7-9 combines with J gene TRBJ2-6; D not certain. The sequence was obtained from a man aged 18 to 30 in good health. The CDR3 reads CASSQPGANVLTF. Here the CDR3 DNA reads TGTGCCAGCAGCCAACCTGGGGCCAACGTCCTGACTTTC.